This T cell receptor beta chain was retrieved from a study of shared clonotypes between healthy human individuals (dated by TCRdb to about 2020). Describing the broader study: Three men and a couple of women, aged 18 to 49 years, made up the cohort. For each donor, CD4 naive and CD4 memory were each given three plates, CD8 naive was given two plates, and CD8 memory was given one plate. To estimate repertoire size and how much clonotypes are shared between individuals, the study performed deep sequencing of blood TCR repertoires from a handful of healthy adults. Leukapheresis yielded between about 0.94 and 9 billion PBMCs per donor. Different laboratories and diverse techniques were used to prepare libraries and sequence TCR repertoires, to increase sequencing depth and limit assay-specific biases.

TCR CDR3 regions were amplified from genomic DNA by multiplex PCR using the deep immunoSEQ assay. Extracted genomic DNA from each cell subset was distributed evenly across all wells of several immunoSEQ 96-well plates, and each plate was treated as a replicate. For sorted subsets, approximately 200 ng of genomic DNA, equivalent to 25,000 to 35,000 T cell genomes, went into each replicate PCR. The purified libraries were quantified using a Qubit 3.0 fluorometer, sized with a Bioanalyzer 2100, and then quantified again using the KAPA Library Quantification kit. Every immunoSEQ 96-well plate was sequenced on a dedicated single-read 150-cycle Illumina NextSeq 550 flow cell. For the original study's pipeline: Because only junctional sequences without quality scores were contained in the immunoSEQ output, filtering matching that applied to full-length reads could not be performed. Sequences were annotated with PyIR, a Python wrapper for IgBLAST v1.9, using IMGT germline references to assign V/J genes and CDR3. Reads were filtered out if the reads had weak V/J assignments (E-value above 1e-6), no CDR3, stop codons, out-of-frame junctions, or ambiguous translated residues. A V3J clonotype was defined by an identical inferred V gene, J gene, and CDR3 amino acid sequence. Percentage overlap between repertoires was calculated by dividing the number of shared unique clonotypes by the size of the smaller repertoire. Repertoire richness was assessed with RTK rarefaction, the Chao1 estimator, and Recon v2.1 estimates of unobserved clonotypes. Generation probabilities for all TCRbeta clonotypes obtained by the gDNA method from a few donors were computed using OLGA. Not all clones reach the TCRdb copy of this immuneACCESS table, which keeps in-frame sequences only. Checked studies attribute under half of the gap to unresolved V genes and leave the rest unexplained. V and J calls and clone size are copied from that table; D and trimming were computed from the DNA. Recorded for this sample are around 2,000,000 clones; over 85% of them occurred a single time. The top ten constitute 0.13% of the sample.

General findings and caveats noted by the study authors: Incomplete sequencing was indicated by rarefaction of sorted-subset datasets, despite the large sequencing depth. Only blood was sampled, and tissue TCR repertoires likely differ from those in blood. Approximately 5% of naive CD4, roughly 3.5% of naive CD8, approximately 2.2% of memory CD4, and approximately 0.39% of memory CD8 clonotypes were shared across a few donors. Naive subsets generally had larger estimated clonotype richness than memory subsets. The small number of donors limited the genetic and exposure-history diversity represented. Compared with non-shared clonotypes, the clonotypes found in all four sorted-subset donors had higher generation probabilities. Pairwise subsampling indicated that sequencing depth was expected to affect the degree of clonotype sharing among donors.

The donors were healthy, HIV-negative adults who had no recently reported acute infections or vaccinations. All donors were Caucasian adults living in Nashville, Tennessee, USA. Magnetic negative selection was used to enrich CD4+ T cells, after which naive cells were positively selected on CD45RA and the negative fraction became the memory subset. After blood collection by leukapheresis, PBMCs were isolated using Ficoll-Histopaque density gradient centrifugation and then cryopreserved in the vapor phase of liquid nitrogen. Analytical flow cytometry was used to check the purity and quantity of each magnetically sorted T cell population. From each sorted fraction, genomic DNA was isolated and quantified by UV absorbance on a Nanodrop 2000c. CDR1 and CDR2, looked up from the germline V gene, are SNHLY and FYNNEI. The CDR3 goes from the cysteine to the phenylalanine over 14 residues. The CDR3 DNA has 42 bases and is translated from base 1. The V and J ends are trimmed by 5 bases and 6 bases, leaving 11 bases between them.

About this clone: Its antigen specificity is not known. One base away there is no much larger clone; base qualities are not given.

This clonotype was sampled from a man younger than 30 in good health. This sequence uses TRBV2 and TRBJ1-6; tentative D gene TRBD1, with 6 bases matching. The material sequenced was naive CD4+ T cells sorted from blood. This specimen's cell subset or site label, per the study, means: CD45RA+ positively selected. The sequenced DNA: TGTGCCAGCAGTTTCAGGGGAGTTAATTCACCCCTCCACTTT. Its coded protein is CASSFRGVNSPLHF.